This TCR beta chain was identified in a study of blood T cells in healthy people across ages. General study results and limits: Comparison with aged donors showed that long-lived donors had more naive CD4+ cells and higher diversity.

Each donor was a healthy Caucasian individual from Russia, aged roughly 6 to 100. Whenever a sample was processed, at least 6 million PBMCs were isolated. Alongside a J-beta primer mix, a sample-barcoded 5' primer served in a second PCR lasting 7 to 11 cycles. TCRdb independently ran MiXCR on the 5' RACE reads; one entry per CDR3 protein. This table has some 930,000 distinct CDR3 sequences, almost 30% appearing once. Trimming removed 4 bases at V and 5 bases at J, with 11 bases between. The V gene's germline CDR1 is SNHLY and CDR2 FYNNEI. The CDR3 spans 13 residues. About this clonotype: What it recognizes is unknown.

These data were likewise used in another study, on T cells of mothers and their children.

Sequencing was carried out using blood. V is TRBV2 and J is TRBJ1-2; D is uncertain. This clonotype was sampled from a woman aged 35 to 49 in good health. The CDR3 loop reads CASSADGRYGYTF. CDR3 in DNA: TGTGCCAGCAGTGCTGACGGGAGGTATGGCTACACCTTC.